Below, 8 T cell receptor beta chains from the same sample are listed, as sequenced in a study of control samples from healthy donors and cancer patients. Some clones are missing from TCRdb's copy, which holds only in-frame ones; the method was immunoSEQ multiplex PCR. The table shows some 140,000 clones, with just under 95% occurring only once. Sequenced: blood. The receptors originated from a man aged 35 to 55 in good health.

The V gene is TRBV28, the J gene TRBJ1-2, with D unresolved. The CDR3 runs to 13 residues. Trimming stripped 5 bases from V and 4 bases from J, with 11 bases between. Germline CDR1 MDHEN, CDR2 SYDVKM. In DNA form, the CDR3 reads TGTGCCAGCAGTATCGTCGGACTCTATGGCTACACCTTC. Translating it yields CASSIVGLYGYTF.

The chain recombines TRBV6-2 or TRBV6-3 with TRBJ1-2, with D perhaps matching TRBD1 (5 bases). The ends were cut back, 2 bases at V and 4 bases at J, with 8 bases in the middle. Germline values: CDR1 MNHEY, CDR2 SVGEGT. CDR3 length: 13 residues. The CDR3 region is CASSYGGFYGYTF. DNA for the CDR3: TGTGCCAGCAGTTACGGGGGATTCTATGGCTACACCTTC.

V is TRBV30 and J is TRBJ2-7; D may be TRBD1 (5 bases). Germline V gene sequence: CDR1 GTSNPN, CDR2 SVGIG (reference sequence). The V gene lost 1 base and the J gene lost 3 bases, with 7 bases spanning the gap. This CDR3 is 12 amino acids long. In nucleotides, the CDR3 is TGTGCCTGGAGTGCACAGGACTACGAGCAGTACTTC. Translating it yields CAWSAQDYEQYF. The full variable domain, with the rest looked up from reference TRBV30 and TRBJ2-7, is SQTIHQWPATLVQPVGSPLSLECTVEGTSNPNLYWYRQAAGRGLQLLFYSVGIGQISSEVPQNLSASRPQDRQFILSSKKLLLSDSGFYLCAWSAQDYEQYFGPGTRLTVT.

CDR3 sequence (DNA): TGTGCCAGCAGCGCCGAGACTAGCGGGGGTTCCTACGAGCAGTACTTC. Protein product: CASSAETSGGSYEQYF. This rearrangement joins TRBV9 to TRBJ2-7; 12 nucleotides align to TRBD2. The CDR3 covers 16 residues. The ends lost 3 bases at V and 1 base at J; junction bases unmatched: 5. Germline lookup yields CDR1 SGDLS and CDR2 YYNGEE.

Note on this clone: Other DNA sequences of this sample code for an identical CDR3. The rearrangement uses TRBV5-1 and TRBJ2-7, with a weak D call TRBD2 (6 bases). V lost 4 bases to trimming and J lost 3 bases, with 8 bases between them. There are 12 residues in the CDR3. The germline V gene has CDR1 SGHRS and CDR2 YFSETQ. This CDR3 reads CASSLEGYEQYF. In DNA form, the CDR3 reads TGCGCCAGCAGCCTGGAGGGCTACGAGCAGTACTTC.

This rearrangement joins TRBV11-2 to TRBJ2-1; TRBD1 matches at 10 bases. Germline CDR1 reads SGHAT; CDR2 reads FQNNGV. The CDR3 extends over 15 amino acids. V was clipped by 5 bases and J by 6 bases; unmatched bases: 7. This chain's CDR3 is CASSAGTGVSNEQFF. The CDR3 DNA reads as TGTGCCAGCAGCGCCGGGACAGGGGTATCCAATGAGCAGTTCTTC. The whole variable domain, remainder taken from reference TRBV11-2 and TRBJ2-1, is EAGVAQSPRYKIIEKRQSVAFWCNPISGHATLYWYQQILGQGPKLLIQFQNNGVVDDSQLPKDRFSAERLKGVDSTLKIQPAKLEDSAVYLCASSAGTGVSNEQFFGPGTRLTVL.

The chain combines TRBV6-5 with TRBJ1-3; 7 bases fit TRBD1. J lost 10 bases, V lost 2 bases, and 8 bases had no gene match. Germline loops: CDR1 MNHEY, CDR2 SVGAGI. The CDR3 sequence is 14 residues long. The CDR3 loop is CASSYNTGEETIYF. In DNA form, the CDR3 reads TGTGCCAGCAGTTACAATACAGGGGAGGAGACCATATATTTT.

V is TRBV18 and J is TRBJ2-2; D gene unclear. The CDR3 loop spans 16 amino acids. Germline V gene lookup returns CDR1 KGHSH and CDR2 LQKENI. V lost 2 bases and J 0 bases, leaving 10 bases between the germline ends. The CDR3 sequence: CASSPEVASNTGELFF. The CDR3 DNA follows: TGTGCCAGCTCACCAGAGGTAGCTTCGAACACCGGGGAGCTGTTTTTT.